Listed below are T cell receptor beta chains from one sample, sequenced in a study of control samples from healthy donors and cancer patients. Repertoires were generated with immunoSEQ multiplex PCR, while TCRdb's copy carries only in-frame clones and drops some. The sample includes some 130,000 clones, just over 90% of them seen just once. Sequenced material: PBMCs. These receptors were collected from a middle-aged man with head and neck cancer. Both conserved end residues are part of each CDR3. The order of the fields is CDR3 DNA, CDR3 protein, D gene, J gene, clone size, V gene. The D gene is left open where the match is weak. Only some rows state a clone size, as once, few, many or a class for expanded clones.

CDR3nt: TGTGCCAGCACGTCAGGTTTCACTGAAGCTTTCTTT; CDR3aa: CASTSGFTEAFF; d_gene: -; j_gene: TRBJ1-1; abundance: few; v_gene: TRBV25-1
CDR3nt: TGTGCCAGCAGCTACCTCTTAGCGGGGGTGGAGCAGTTCTTC; CDR3aa: CASSYLLAGVEQFF; d_gene: TRBD2; j_gene: TRBJ2-1; abundance: -; v_gene: TRBV7-9
CDR3nt: TGCGCCAGCAGCCAAAGTGGGGGCGGAGGCAGACTCTATGGCTACACCTTC; CDR3aa: CASSQSGGGGRLYGYTF; d_gene: -; j_gene: TRBJ1-2; abundance: few; v_gene: TRBV4-3
CDR3nt: TGTGCCTGGAGCCGGGCCACCTACAATGAGCAGTTCTTC; CDR3aa: CAWSRATYNEQFF; d_gene: -; j_gene: TRBJ2-1; abundance: -; v_gene: TRBV30
CDR3nt: TGTGCCAGCAGCTTAGGGACGTTAGCGGGGTCCCAAGAGACCCAGTACTTC; CDR3aa: CASSLGTLAGSQETQYF; d_gene: TRBD2; j_gene: TRBJ2-5; abundance: -; v_gene: TRBV7-2
CDR3nt: TGCGCCAGCAGCCAAGAGCCCCGGGGGCCCGAACAGCGTACCTATGGCTACACCTTC; CDR3aa: CASSQEPRGPEQRTYGYTF; d_gene: -; j_gene: TRBJ1-2; abundance: -; v_gene: TRBV4-3
CDR3nt: TGTGCCAGTACGTTCTCATGGACCAACTATGGCTACACCTTC; CDR3aa: CASTFSWTNYGYTF; d_gene: -; j_gene: TRBJ1-2; abundance: -; v_gene: TRBV19
CDR3nt: TGTGCCAGCAGCTTAGGGCTAGCTGGTGAGACCCAGTACTTC; CDR3aa: CASSLGLAGETQYF; d_gene: -; j_gene: TRBJ2-5; abundance: -; v_gene: TRBV7-9
CDR3nt: TGTGCCAGCAGCAAAGGGACAGGCTTGAGGTACTATGGCTACACCTTC; CDR3aa: CASSKGTGLRYYGYTF; d_gene: TRBD1; j_gene: TRBJ1-2; abundance: -; v_gene: TRBV2
CDR3nt: TGTGCCAGCAGTGAAGTGGGGCGGGGGCGTAATGAGCAGTTCTTC; CDR3aa: CASSEVGRGRNEQFF; d_gene: -; j_gene: TRBJ2-1; abundance: -; v_gene: TRBV2
CDR3nt: TGTGCCAGCAGCGTAGGATGGGTGAGCACTGAAGCTTTCTTT; CDR3aa: CASSVGWVSTEAFF; d_gene: -; j_gene: TRBJ1-1; abundance: -; v_gene: TRBV9
CDR3nt: TGTGCCAGCTCACGGAGTACGGGGACGTGGGGCTACACCTTC; CDR3aa: CASSRSTGTWGYTF; d_gene: -; j_gene: TRBJ1-2; abundance: -; v_gene: TRBV18
CDR3nt: TGCAGCGCGAACGGCCTTGACAGGGGGTACCAAGAGACCCAGTACTTC; CDR3aa: CSANGLDRGYQETQYF; d_gene: TRBD1; j_gene: TRBJ2-5; abundance: -; v_gene: TRBV29-1
CDR3nt: TGTGCCAGCAGCCCGAAACAGAGGACAGGTCAAGAGACCCAGTACTTC; CDR3aa: CASSPKQRTGQETQYF; d_gene: TRBD1; j_gene: TRBJ2-5; abundance: -; v_gene: TRBV7-8
CDR3nt: TGTGCCAGCTGGGGAATCCCGAACACCGGGGAGCTGTTTTTT; CDR3aa: CASWGIPNTGELFF; d_gene: -; j_gene: TRBJ2-2; abundance: -; v_gene: TRBV27
CDR3nt: TGTGCCAGCAGCTGGGGCGGACGGGATAATTCACCCCTCCACTTT; CDR3aa: CASSWGGRDNSPLHF; d_gene: -; j_gene: TRBJ1-6; abundance: -; v_gene: TRBV7-6
CDR3nt: TGTGCCAGCAGGCCGGGCTCCAGTAGCACTGAAGCTTTCTTT; CDR3aa: CASRPGSSSTEAFF; d_gene: -; j_gene: TRBJ1-1; abundance: -; v_gene: TRBV6-5
CDR3nt: TGTGCCAGTAAGGCTAGCGGGGGGGTTGAGCAGTTCTTC; CDR3aa: CASKASGGVEQFF; d_gene: TRBD2; j_gene: TRBJ2-1; abundance: -; v_gene: TRBV19
CDR3nt: TGTGCCAGCAGCCAAGGAATAGGGGAGAGGAATCAGCCCCAGCATTTT; CDR3aa: CASSQGIGERNQPQHF; d_gene: -; j_gene: TRBJ1-5; abundance: -; v_gene: TRBV3-1/TRBV3-2
CDR3nt: TGTGCCACCAGCAGAGATACGGGGGGATCACCCCTCCACTTT; CDR3aa: CATSRDTGGSPLHF; d_gene: -; j_gene: TRBJ1-6; abundance: -; v_gene: TRBV15
CDR3nt: TGTGCCAGCAGCCAGGGGCGGAAGCAGTACTTC; CDR3aa: CASSQGRKQYF; d_gene: -; j_gene: TRBJ2-7; abundance: -; v_gene: TRBV14
CDR3nt: TGTGCCAGTAGAAATGGACAGGGGGTCAGTCAGCCCCAGCATTTT; CDR3aa: CASRNGQGVSQPQHF; d_gene: TRBD1; j_gene: TRBJ1-5; abundance: -; v_gene: TRBV19
CDR3nt: TGTGCCAGCAGTTTAGGGAGAGGAAACACCATATATTTT; CDR3aa: CASSLGRGNTIYF; d_gene: -; j_gene: TRBJ1-3; abundance: -; v_gene: TRBV27
CDR3nt: TGTGCCAGCAGTTACCAGGGGGCCCAGAACACTGAAGCTTTCTTT; CDR3aa: CASSYQGAQNTEAFF; d_gene: TRBD1; j_gene: TRBJ1-1; abundance: -; v_gene: TRBV6-5
CDR3nt: TGTGCCAGCTCACCAGACAGGTTTCGGAACACTGAAGCTTTCTTT; CDR3aa: CASSPDRFRNTEAFF; d_gene: -; j_gene: TRBJ1-1; abundance: -; v_gene: TRBV18
CDR3nt: TGCGCCAGCAGCCAGACCCTAGCGGCAAACTGGGAGCAGTACTTC; CDR3aa: CASSQTLAANWEQYF; d_gene: TRBD2; j_gene: TRBJ2-7; abundance: -; v_gene: TRBV4-1
CDR3nt: TGTGCCAGCACTCTCGGACAGGGGCTCACAGATACGCAGTATTTT; CDR3aa: CASTLGQGLTDTQYF; d_gene: TRBD1; j_gene: TRBJ2-3; abundance: -; v_gene: TRBV6-5
CDR3nt: TGTGCCAGCAGGAGAGGGGGCGGCAATCAGCCCCAGCATTTT; CDR3aa: CASRRGGGNQPQHF; d_gene: TRBD1; j_gene: TRBJ1-5; abundance: -; v_gene: TRBV13
CDR3nt: TGTGCCAGCAGTGTCTCGGGAACAGTCGCTAACTATGGCTACACCTTC; CDR3aa: CASSVSGTVANYGYTF; d_gene: -; j_gene: TRBJ1-2; abundance: few; v_gene: TRBV28
CDR3nt: TGTGCCTGGAGTGTACAAGCGGGACCCTCCTACGAGCAGTACTTC; CDR3aa: CAWSVQAGPSYEQYF; d_gene: TRBD2; j_gene: TRBJ2-7; abundance: -; v_gene: TRBV30
CDR3nt: TGTGCCATCAGTGACGGGGACGGGACCGGGGAGCTGTTTTTT; CDR3aa: CAISDGDGTGELFF; d_gene: -; j_gene: TRBJ2-2; abundance: -; v_gene: TRBV10-3
CDR3nt: TGTGCCAGCAGCGTAGGTGGTAGATCCCAAGAGACCCAGTACTTC; CDR3aa: CASSVGGRSQETQYF; d_gene: -; j_gene: TRBJ2-5; abundance: -; v_gene: TRBV9
CDR3nt: TGTGCCTGGAGACAAATCCACCTTGGGGATACGCAGTATTTT; CDR3aa: CAWRQIHLGDTQYF; d_gene: -; j_gene: TRBJ2-3; abundance: -; v_gene: TRBV30
CDR3nt: TGCGCCAGCAGCCGAACCAGGGTACAGCCCCAGCATTTT; CDR3aa: CASSRTRVQPQHF; d_gene: -; j_gene: TRBJ1-5; abundance: -; v_gene: TRBV4-3
CDR3nt: TGTGCCAGCAGCCAAGGAGGTAATGAAAAACTGTTTTTT; CDR3aa: CASSQGGNEKLFF; d_gene: -; j_gene: TRBJ1-4; abundance: -; v_gene: TRBV16
CDR3nt: TGCAGCGTTGAAGATCAGACTAGCTCAGATGAGCAGTTCTTC; CDR3aa: CSVEDQTSSDEQFF; d_gene: TRBD2; j_gene: TRBJ2-1; abundance: -; v_gene: TRBV29-1
CDR3nt: TGTGCCATCAGTTCCGGGACAGTTAACTATGGCTACACCTTC; CDR3aa: CAISSGTVNYGYTF; d_gene: TRBD1; j_gene: TRBJ1-2; abundance: -; v_gene: TRBV10-3
CDR3nt: TGTGCCAGCAGTATTACTAGCGGGGCAAACACCGGGGAGCTGTTTTTT; CDR3aa: CASSITSGANTGELFF; d_gene: TRBD2; j_gene: TRBJ2-2; abundance: -; v_gene: TRBV7-3
CDR3nt: TGTGCCAGCAGCTCCCAGGGAGGTATGGCCTATAATTCACCCCTCCACTTT; CDR3aa: CASSSQGGMAYNSPLHF; d_gene: -; j_gene: TRBJ1-6; abundance: once; v_gene: TRBV7-2
CDR3nt: TGCAGTGCTAGTCCCGGAAGGGGCACGACTGAAGCTTTCTTT; CDR3aa: CSASPGRGTTEAFF; d_gene: -; j_gene: TRBJ1-1; abundance: -; v_gene: TRBV20-1
CDR3nt: TGTGCCAGCAGCGCCGAGGGGGATAGCAATCAGCCCCAGCATTTT; CDR3aa: CASSAEGDSNQPQHF; d_gene: -; j_gene: TRBJ1-5; abundance: -; v_gene: TRBV9
CDR3nt: TGTGCCAGCAGCGCTAGCGGGGCCCTCCCCAATGAGCAGTTCTTC; CDR3aa: CASSASGALPNEQFF; d_gene: TRBD2; j_gene: TRBJ2-1; abundance: -; v_gene: TRBV2
CDR3nt: TGTGCCAGCAGCTTAACCCTCACGATTTACAATGAGCAGTTCTTC; CDR3aa: CASSLTLTIYNEQFF; d_gene: -; j_gene: TRBJ2-1; abundance: -; v_gene: TRBV7-9
CDR3nt: TGCGCCAGCAGCTTAGGTGGGGGGGCGTTCGTAGAGACCCAGTACTTC; CDR3aa: CASSLGGGAFVETQYF; d_gene: -; j_gene: TRBJ2-5; abundance: -; v_gene: TRBV5-1
CDR3nt: TGTGCCAGCAGCTTCACGTCTCGGGCTAGTTCACCCCTCCACTTT; CDR3aa: CASSFTSRASSPLHF; d_gene: -; j_gene: TRBJ1-6; abundance: -; v_gene: TRBV7-9
CDR3nt: TGTGCCAGCAGCCACGGGTGGGTATCTGAAGCTTTCTTT; CDR3aa: CASSHGWVSEAFF; d_gene: -; j_gene: TRBJ1-1; abundance: -; v_gene: TRBV28
CDR3nt: TGCGCCAGCAGCTTGGCGGCACTAGCGGGGTTCCGCCCTAGCACAGATACGCAGTATTTT; CDR3aa: CASSLAALAGFRPSTDTQYF; d_gene: TRBD2; j_gene: TRBJ2-3; abundance: -; v_gene: TRBV5-1
CDR3nt: TGTGCCAGCAGCGCCCCCCTCGGACAGACTCCCAGCTTGGTATGGGATGAGCAGTTCTTC; CDR3aa: CASSAPLGQTPSLVWDEQFF; d_gene: -; j_gene: TRBJ2-1; abundance: -; v_gene: TRBV9
CDR3nt: TGCGCCAGCAGCTTGGGAGGAACGGGGGCGGGGACTGAAGCTTTCTTT; CDR3aa: CASSLGGTGAGTEAFF; d_gene: -; j_gene: TRBJ1-1; abundance: -; v_gene: TRBV5-1
CDR3nt: TGTGCCAGCAGCTTCGCAGCACACCTCTCCTCTGGAAACACCATATATTTT; CDR3aa: CASSFAAHLSSGNTIYF; d_gene: -; j_gene: TRBJ1-3; abundance: few; v_gene: TRBV7-2
CDR3nt: TGTGCCACCAAGCGGGGGGGGGTGGAAGAGACCCAGTACTTC; CDR3aa: CATKRGGVEETQYF; d_gene: TRBD2; j_gene: TRBJ2-5; abundance: -; v_gene: TRBV27
CDR3nt: TGTGCCAGCAGCCCCTTGGGCAGGGGAACCTACGAGCAGTACTTC; CDR3aa: CASSPLGRGTYEQYF; d_gene: -; j_gene: TRBJ2-7; abundance: -; v_gene: TRBV6-2/TRBV6-3
CDR3nt: TGTGCCAGCAGTAGCGACAGGGGCTGGGGGCAGCCCCAGCATTTT; CDR3aa: CASSSDRGWGQPQHF; d_gene: TRBD1; j_gene: TRBJ1-5; abundance: -; v_gene: TRBV6-2/TRBV6-3
CDR3nt: TGTGCCACCAGTGACACGGACAGGGGGCCAGATACGCAGTATTTT; CDR3aa: CATSDTDRGPDTQYF; d_gene: TRBD1; j_gene: TRBJ2-3; abundance: -; v_gene: TRBV24-1
CDR3nt: TGTGCCAGCAGCTCGACTACTAGCGGACGCTACGAGCAGTACTTC; CDR3aa: CASSSTTSGRYEQYF; d_gene: TRBD2; j_gene: TRBJ2-7; abundance: once; v_gene: TRBV7-2
CDR3nt: TGTGCCAGCAGCCAAGGACAGTTCGCTGGAAACACCATATATTTT; CDR3aa: CASSQGQFAGNTIYF; d_gene: -; j_gene: TRBJ1-3; abundance: -; v_gene: TRBV4-2
CDR3nt: TGTGCCAGCAGTTCGGTTCCCCCCGAGCAGTACTTC; CDR3aa: CASSSVPPEQYF; d_gene: -; j_gene: TRBJ2-7; abundance: -; v_gene: TRBV28
CDR3nt: TGTGCCAGCAGCCTAAAAGGGACAGGGAATTCACCCCTCCACTTT; CDR3aa: CASSLKGTGNSPLHF; d_gene: TRBD1; j_gene: TRBJ1-6; abundance: -; v_gene: TRBV11-2